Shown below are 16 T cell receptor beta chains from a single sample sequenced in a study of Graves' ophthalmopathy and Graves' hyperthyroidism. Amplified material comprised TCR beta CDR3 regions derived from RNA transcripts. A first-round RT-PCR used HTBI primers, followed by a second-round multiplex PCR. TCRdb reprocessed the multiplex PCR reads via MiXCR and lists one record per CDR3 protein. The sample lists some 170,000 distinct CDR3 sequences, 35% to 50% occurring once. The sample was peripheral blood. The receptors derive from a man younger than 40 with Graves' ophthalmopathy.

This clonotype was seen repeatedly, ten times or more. This CDR3 is CASSSPSEYEQYF. DNA for the CDR3: TGTGCCAGCAGCAGCCCTAGCGAATACGAGCAGTACTTC. The chain employs TRBV11-3 and TRBJ2-7, with D possibly being TRBD2 (6 bases). The CDR3 spans 13 residues. V was clipped by 5 bases and J by 4 bases, with 12 bases between them. Looked up from germline, CDR1 is SGHNT and CDR2 is YENEEA.

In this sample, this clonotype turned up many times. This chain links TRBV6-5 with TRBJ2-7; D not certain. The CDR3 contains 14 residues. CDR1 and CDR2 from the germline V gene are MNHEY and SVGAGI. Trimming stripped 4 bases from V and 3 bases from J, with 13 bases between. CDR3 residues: CASSSATHYYEQYF. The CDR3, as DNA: TGTGCCAGCAGTTCTGCGACGCACTACTACGAGCAGTACTTC.

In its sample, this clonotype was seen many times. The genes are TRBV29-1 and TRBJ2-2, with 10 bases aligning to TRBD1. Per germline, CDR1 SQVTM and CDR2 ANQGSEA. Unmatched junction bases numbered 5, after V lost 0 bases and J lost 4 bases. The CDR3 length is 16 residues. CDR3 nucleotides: TGCAGCGTTGAAGACCGGGACAGGGGAATCACCGGGGAGCTGTTTTTT. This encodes CSVEDRDRGITGELFF.

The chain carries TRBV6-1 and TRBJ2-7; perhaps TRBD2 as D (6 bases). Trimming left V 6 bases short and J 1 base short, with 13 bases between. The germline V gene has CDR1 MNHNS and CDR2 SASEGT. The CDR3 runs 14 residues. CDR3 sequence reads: CASSETSFSYEQYF. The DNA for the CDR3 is TGTGCCAGCAGCGAGACTAGTTTTTCCTACGAGCAGTACTTC.

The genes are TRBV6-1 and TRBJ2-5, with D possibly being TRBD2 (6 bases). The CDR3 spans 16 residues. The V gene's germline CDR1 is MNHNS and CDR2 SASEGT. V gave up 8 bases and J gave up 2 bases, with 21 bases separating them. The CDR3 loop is CASSWKWRGRQETQYF. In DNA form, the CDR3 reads TGTGCCAGCTCCTGGAAGTGGAGGGGAAGGCAAGAGACCCAGTACTTC.

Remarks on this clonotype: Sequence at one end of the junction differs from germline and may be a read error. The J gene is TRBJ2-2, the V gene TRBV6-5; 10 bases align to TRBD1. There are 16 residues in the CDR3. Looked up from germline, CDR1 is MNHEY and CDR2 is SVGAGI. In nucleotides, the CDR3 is TGTGCCAGCGGTTACGAGACAGGGGGCGACACCGGGGAGCTGTTTTTT. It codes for CASGYETGGDTGELFF.

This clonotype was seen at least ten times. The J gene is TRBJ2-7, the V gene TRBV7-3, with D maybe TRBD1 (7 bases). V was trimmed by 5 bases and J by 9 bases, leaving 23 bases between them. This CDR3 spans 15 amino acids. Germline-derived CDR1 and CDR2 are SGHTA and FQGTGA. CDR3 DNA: TGTGCCAGCAGCCCTTCAGGGGGGACCGCCAAATCGCAGTACTTC. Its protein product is CASSPSGGTAKSQYF.

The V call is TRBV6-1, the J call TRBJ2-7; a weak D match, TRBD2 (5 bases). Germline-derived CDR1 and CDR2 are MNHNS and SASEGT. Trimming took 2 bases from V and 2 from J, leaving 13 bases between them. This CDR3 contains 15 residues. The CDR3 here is CASSERAAGAYEQYF. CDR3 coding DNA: TGTGCCAGCAGTGAAAGGGCTGCGGGTGCCTACGAGCAGTACTTC.

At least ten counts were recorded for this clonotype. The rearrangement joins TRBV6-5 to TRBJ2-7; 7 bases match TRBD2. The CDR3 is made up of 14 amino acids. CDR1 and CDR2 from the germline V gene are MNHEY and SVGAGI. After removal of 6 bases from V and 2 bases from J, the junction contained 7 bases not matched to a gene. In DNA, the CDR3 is TGTGCCAGCAGCCGTACTAGCGCCACCTACGAGCAGTACTTC. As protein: CASSRTSATYEQYF.

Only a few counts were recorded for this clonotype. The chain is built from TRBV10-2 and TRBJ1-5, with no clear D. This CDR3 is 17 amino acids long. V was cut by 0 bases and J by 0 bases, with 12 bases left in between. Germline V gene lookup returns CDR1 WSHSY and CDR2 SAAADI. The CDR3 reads CASSESGTAYSNQPQHF. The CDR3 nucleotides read TGCGCCAGCAGTGAGTCAGGCACAGCCTATAGCAATCAGCCCCAGCATTTT.

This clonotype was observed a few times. In DNA, the CDR3 is TGTGCCAGCAGCCCTGGAGGGATCAGGAATCAGCCCCAGCATTTT. This sequence encodes CASSPGGIRNQPQHF. The rearrangement links TRBV28 to TRBJ1-5; the D is unclear. Trimming left V 6 bases short and J 4 bases short, with 16 bases between. The CDR3 has 15 residues. Germline V lookup: CDR1 MDHEN, CDR2 SYDVKM.

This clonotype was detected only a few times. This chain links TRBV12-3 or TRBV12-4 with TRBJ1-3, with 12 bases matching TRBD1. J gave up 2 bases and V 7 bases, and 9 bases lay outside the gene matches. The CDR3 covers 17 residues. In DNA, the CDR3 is TGTGCCAGCATCGGGACAGGGGGCCCCGAGACTGGAAACACCATATATTTT. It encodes CASIGTGGPETGNTIYF.

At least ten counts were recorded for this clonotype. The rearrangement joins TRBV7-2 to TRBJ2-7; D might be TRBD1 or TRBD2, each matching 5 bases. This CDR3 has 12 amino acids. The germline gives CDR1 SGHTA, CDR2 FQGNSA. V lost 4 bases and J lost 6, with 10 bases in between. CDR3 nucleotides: TGTGCCAGCAGCTCCGGGACGGGCGAGCAGTACTTC. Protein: CASSSGTGEQYF.

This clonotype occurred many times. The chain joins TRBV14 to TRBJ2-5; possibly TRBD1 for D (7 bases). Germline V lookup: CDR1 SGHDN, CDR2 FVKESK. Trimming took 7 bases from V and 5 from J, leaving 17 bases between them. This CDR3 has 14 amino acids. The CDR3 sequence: CASKRQGGGETQYF. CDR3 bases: TGTGCCAGCAAGCGACAGGGTGGAGGGGAGACCCAGTACTTC. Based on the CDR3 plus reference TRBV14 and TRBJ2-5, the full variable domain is EAGVTQFPSHSVIEKGQTVTLRCDPISGHDNLYWYRRVMGKEIKFLLHFVKESKQDESGMPNNRFLAERTGGTYSTLKVQPAELEDSGVYFCASKRQGGGETQYFGPGTRLLVL.

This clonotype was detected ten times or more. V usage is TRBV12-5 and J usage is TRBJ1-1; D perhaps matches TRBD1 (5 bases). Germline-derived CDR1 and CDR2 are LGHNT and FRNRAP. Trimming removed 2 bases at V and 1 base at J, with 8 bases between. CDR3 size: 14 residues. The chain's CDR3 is CASGLTTGNTEAFF. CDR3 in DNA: TGTGCTAGTGGTTTGACTACAGGGAACACTGAAGCTTTCTTT.

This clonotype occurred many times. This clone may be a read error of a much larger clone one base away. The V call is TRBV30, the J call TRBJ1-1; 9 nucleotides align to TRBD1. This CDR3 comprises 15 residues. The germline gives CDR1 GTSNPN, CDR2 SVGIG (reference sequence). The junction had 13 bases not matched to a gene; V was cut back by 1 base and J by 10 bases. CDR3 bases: TGTGCCTGGAGTGGTACCGGCGGACAGGGGCCCGGAGCTTTCTTT. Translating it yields CAWSGTGGQGPGAFF.